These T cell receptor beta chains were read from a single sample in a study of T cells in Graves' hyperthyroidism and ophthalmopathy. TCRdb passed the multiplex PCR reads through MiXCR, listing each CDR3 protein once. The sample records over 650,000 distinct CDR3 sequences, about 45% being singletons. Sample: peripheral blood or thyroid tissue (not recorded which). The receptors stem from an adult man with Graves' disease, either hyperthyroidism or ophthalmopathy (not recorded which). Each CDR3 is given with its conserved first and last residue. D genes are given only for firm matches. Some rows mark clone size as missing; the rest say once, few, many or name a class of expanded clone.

TGTGCCAGCAGCCATGTGACAGTCCCCCACTATGGCTACACCTTC CASSHVTVPHYGYTF TRBV7-2 - - TRBJ1-2
TGTGCCAGCACCCGGACAGAGCTAAACTATGGCTACACCTTC CASTRTELNYGYTF TRBV5-6 - - TRBJ1-2
TGCAGCGTCAGACACAATGAGCAGTTCTTC CSVRHNEQFF TRBV29-1 once - TRBJ2-1
TGTGCCAGCATGGACGGGGTCGACGAGCAGTACTTC CASMDGVDEQYF TRBV2 - - TRBJ2-7
TGTGCCAGCAGACAGGGGAGGGGTAGCTCCTATAATTCACCCCTCCACTTT CASRQGRGSSYNSPLHF TRBV6-4 - TRBD1 TRBJ1-6
TGCGCCAGCAGCCAAGGGACAGGGGCCATGGATCAGCCCCAGCATTTT CASSQGTGAMDQPQHF TRBV12-3/TRBV12-4 - TRBD1 TRBJ1-5
TGCAGTGCCGGTCCGGTCGGTGAAAAACTGTTTTTT CSAGPVGEKLFF TRBV20-1 few - TRBJ1-4
TGCAGTGCTAGAGATCAAGAAGCCCAGTACTTC CSARDQEAQYF TRBV20-1 many - TRBJ2-5
TGTGCCGGCAGTCGGTACAGGGGTCTCAACTATGGCTACACCTTC CAGSRYRGLNYGYTF TRBV7-3 - TRBD1 TRBJ1-2
TGTGCCATCAGCACGCGGGGGGGGGACGATGCCTACGAGCAGTACTTC CAISTRGGDDAYEQYF TRBV10-3 - TRBD2 TRBJ2-7
TGTGCCAGCAGTGGAAACAGGGGGGGCGATCAGCCCCAGCATTTT CASSGNRGGDQPQHF TRBV10-3 few TRBD1 TRBJ1-5
TGCAGTGCGCGACCCGGGACAGGCGGCCGGGAGCAGTACTTC CSARPGTGGREQYF TRBV20-1 - TRBD1 TRBJ2-7
TGTGCCAGCCGGAGGGATTACACCGGGGAGCTGTTTTTT CASRRDYTGELFF TRBV10-3 - - TRBJ2-2
TGTGCCAGCAGCGAGAAGGGTTGGGAGACCCAGTACTTC CASSEKGWETQYF TRBV7-9 - - TRBJ2-5
TGTGCCAGCAGTGGGGACAGGACAGGGGAGCATTTT CASSGDRTGEHF TRBV24-1 - TRBD1 TRBJ1-5
TGTGCCAGCTCACGCCTCGGGCCCCAAGAGACCCAGTACTTC CASSRLGPQETQYF TRBV13 - - TRBJ2-5
TGTGCCAGCAGCTTTGGTCCCACGGCCTATGGCTACACCTTC CASSFGPTAYGYTF TRBV7-2 - - TRBJ1-2
TGCAGCGTTGCCGAAGGGACAGGGGGCGATAATTATGAAAAACTGTTTTTT CSVAEGTGGDNYEKLFF TRBV29-1 - TRBD1 TRBJ1-4
TGCGCCAGCACCCTGGACAGCCTTAATGAAAAACTGTTTTTT CASTLDSLNEKLFF TRBV5-1 - - TRBJ1-4
TGCAGTGCCCCGGGACAGGCCTTGAATCCCTACGAGCAGTACTTC CSAPGQALNPYEQYF TRBV20-1 - TRBD1 TRBJ2-7
TGTGCCAGTAGTAGGGGACTAGCGGGACATTCCTACGAGCAGTACTTC CASSRGLAGHSYEQYF TRBV19 - TRBD2 TRBJ2-7
TGTGCCAGCAGTGAATTCTTCCTGACTTTC CASSEFFLTF TRBV2 once - TRBJ2-6
TGTGCCAGCAGCTTATACTTAGGGCCCTACGAGCAGTACTTC CASSLYLGPYEQYF TRBV7-9 many - TRBJ2-7
TGTGCCAGCAGCAAAAGGGGGGCCGTACAAGAGACCCAGTACTTC CASSKRGAVQETQYF TRBV5-5 - - TRBJ2-5
TGCAGTGCCAAACACTCGGACAGGGGGGGCTACGAGCAGTACTTC CSAKHSDRGGYEQYF TRBV20-1 - TRBD1 TRBJ2-7
TGTGCCAGCAGCTTCACAGGAATATCGTACGAGCAGTACTTC CASSFTGISYEQYF TRBV7-9 few - TRBJ2-7
TGTGCCAGCAGCTCGACAGGGACTACCTCCGAGCAGTACTTC CASSSTGTTSEQYF TRBV6-5 many - TRBJ2-7
TGTGCCAGCAGCCGTGTGAGGGGGCTTAACTATGGCTACACCTTC CASSRVRGLNYGYTF TRBV14 few TRBD1 TRBJ1-2
TGTGCCAGCAGCTTCCTTAGCGGGAGGGCCAAACCCTACGAGCAGTACTTC CASSFLSGRAKPYEQYF TRBV7-6 - TRBD2 TRBJ2-7
TGTGCCAGCAGCCAAAAACAGGAGAACACTGAAGCTTTCTTT CASSQKQENTEAFF TRBV7-8 - - TRBJ1-1
TGTGCCAGCAGTGGCCCAGAGCAGCTATTCGAGGGCCAAGAGACCCAGTACTTC CASSGPEQLFEGQETQYF TRBV2 - - TRBJ2-5
TGTGCCAGCAGCCCTGTCGGCCCGAACACTGAAGCTTTCTTT CASSPVGPNTEAFF TRBV7-9 - - TRBJ1-1
TGTGCCAGCAGCCCTGGACTATCGAACACCGGGGAGCTGTTTTTT CASSPGLSNTGELFF TRBV7-8 few - TRBJ2-2
TGTGCCAGCAGCTCCACAGGGAGTGTGGAGACCCAGTACTTC CASSSTGSVETQYF TRBV7-1 few - TRBJ2-5
TGTGCCAGCGGGGGCATTGGTTCACCCCTCCACTTT CASGGIGSPLHF TRBV2 - - TRBJ1-6
TGTGCCAGCAGTGACTCCAGGGGAGAAGAGACCCAGTACTTC CASSDSRGEETQYF TRBV2 many - TRBJ2-5
TGTGCCAGCAGCCAGAGACTCGGGACAGGGAATTCACCCCTCCACTTT CASSQRLGTGNSPLHF TRBV7-8 few TRBD1 TRBJ1-6